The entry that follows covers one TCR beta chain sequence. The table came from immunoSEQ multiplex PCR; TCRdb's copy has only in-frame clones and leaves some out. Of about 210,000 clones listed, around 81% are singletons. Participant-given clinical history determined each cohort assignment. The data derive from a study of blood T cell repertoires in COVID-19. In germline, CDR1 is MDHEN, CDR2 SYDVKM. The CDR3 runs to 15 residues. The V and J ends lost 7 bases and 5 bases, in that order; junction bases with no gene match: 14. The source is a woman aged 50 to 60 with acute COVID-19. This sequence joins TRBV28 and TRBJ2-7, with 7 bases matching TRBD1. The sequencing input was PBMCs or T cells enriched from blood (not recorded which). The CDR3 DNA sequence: TGTGCCAGCAACCTGGGACAGACAAATATGAACGAGCAGTACTTC. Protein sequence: CASNLGQTNMNEQYF.